The rows below give T cell receptor beta chains drawn from one sample of a study of pediatric ulcerative colitis. TCRdb's table, derived via immunoSEQ multiplex PCR, lists solely in-frame clones and lacks some. In the table there are about 60,000 clones, around 87% of which are singletons. The specimen sequenced was blood. The receptors here all came from a boy younger than 18 who was a control in a study of pediatric ulcerative colitis. Each CDR3 is given with its conserved first and last residue. Each record gives: D gene, V gene, J gene, CDR3 protein, CDR3 DNA. D genes are given only for firm matches.

d_gene: .; v_gene: TRBV6-5; j_gene: TRBJ2-3; CDR3aa: CASSYRQVADTQYF; CDR3nt: TGTGCCAGCAGTTACAGGCAGGTGGCAGATACGCAGTATTTT
d_gene: TRBD2; v_gene: TRBV6-6; j_gene: TRBJ2-7; CDR3aa: CATVAGGRPYEQYF; CDR3nt: TGTGCCACCGTAGCGGGGGGACGACCCTACGAGCAGTACTTC
d_gene: TRBD1; v_gene: TRBV14; j_gene: TRBJ2-7; CDR3aa: CASSHGTGSYYEQYF; CDR3nt: TGTGCCAGCAGCCACGGGACAGGGAGCTACTACGAGCAGTACTTC
d_gene: .; v_gene: TRBV11-2; j_gene: TRBJ2-1; CDR3aa: CASSFEGHNEQFF; CDR3nt: TGTGCCAGCAGCTTCGAAGGTCACAATGAGCAGTTCTTC
d_gene: .; v_gene: TRBV7-2; j_gene: TRBJ2-1; CDR3aa: CASSSAGPPRGPYNEQFF; CDR3nt: TGTGCCAGCAGCTCTGCAGGACCCCCAAGGGGCCCATACAATGAGCAGTTCTTC
d_gene: .; v_gene: TRBV19; j_gene: TRBJ2-7; CDR3aa: CASSVSTSGASYEQYF; CDR3nt: TGTGCCAGTAGTGTATCAACCTCCGGCGCCTCCTACGAGCAGTACTTC
d_gene: TRBD1; v_gene: TRBV28; j_gene: TRBJ1-2; CDR3aa: CASSRTGTGVYGYTF; CDR3nt: TGTGCCAGCAGCCGAACCGGGACAGGGGTCTATGGCTACACCTTC
d_gene: .; v_gene: TRBV19; j_gene: TRBJ1-3; CDR3aa: CASTRSHADSGNTIYF; CDR3nt: TGTGCCAGTACCCGTTCACACGCGGACTCTGGAAACACCATATATTTT
d_gene: TRBD1; v_gene: TRBV7-6; j_gene: TRBJ2-2; CDR3aa: CASSRRGTGGSGELFF; CDR3nt: TGTGCCAGCAGCCGCAGAGGGACAGGGGGGTCCGGGGAGCTGTTTTTT
d_gene: .; v_gene: TRBV12-2; j_gene: TRBJ2-1; CDR3aa: CASRQWRGTYNEQFF; CDR3nt: TGTGCAAGTCGTCAATGGCGGGGGACCTACAATGAGCAGTTCTTC
d_gene: .; v_gene: TRBV6-4; j_gene: TRBJ1-2; CDR3aa: CASSERGDPPFGYTF; CDR3nt: TGTGCCAGCAGTGAAAGGGGGGACCCCCCCTTCGGCTACACCTTC
d_gene: TRBD1; v_gene: TRBV5-5; j_gene: TRBJ1-1; CDR3aa: CASRQGVGTEAFF; CDR3nt: TGTGCCAGCAGACAGGGGGTTGGCACTGAAGCTTTCTTT
d_gene: .; v_gene: TRBV5-4; j_gene: TRBJ2-3; CDR3aa: CASSLQQLSTDTQYF; CDR3nt: TGTGCCAGCAGCCTTCAACAACTTAGCACAGATACGCAGTATTTT
d_gene: TRBD2; v_gene: TRBV7-2; j_gene: TRBJ2-7; CDR3aa: CASSPSSGGLVDEQYF; CDR3nt: TGTGCCAGCAGCCCATCTAGCGGGGGGCTCGTCGACGAGCAGTACTTC
d_gene: TRBD1; v_gene: TRBV6-1; j_gene: TRBJ1-1; CDR3aa: CASSEAAGQGNTEAFF; CDR3nt: TGTGCCAGCAGTGAAGCTGCGGGACAGGGAAACACTGAAGCTTTCTTT